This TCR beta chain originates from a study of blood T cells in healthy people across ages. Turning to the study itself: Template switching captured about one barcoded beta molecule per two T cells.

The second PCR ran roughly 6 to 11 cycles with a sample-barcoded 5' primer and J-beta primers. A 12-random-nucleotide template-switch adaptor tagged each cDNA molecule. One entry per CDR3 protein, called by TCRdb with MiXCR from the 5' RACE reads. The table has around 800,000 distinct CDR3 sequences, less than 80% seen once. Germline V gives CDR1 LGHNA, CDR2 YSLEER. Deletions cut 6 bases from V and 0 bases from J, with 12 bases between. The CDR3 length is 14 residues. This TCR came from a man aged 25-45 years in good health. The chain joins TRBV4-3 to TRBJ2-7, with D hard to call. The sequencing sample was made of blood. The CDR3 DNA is TGCGCCAGCAGTTGGTTGGGAAGCTCCTACGAGCAGTACTTC. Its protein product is CASSWLGSSYEQYF.